The 23 T cell receptor beta chains given below trace back to one sample, sequenced in a study of T-cell reconstitution after alpha-beta-depleted transplantation in children. A library of TCRbeta sequences, prepared with unique molecular identifiers, was generated. In TCRdb, the PCR reads were re-called with MiXCR into one record per CDR3 protein. Of around 490,000 distinct CDR3 sequences in the sample, about an eighth were seen once. Here the sequenced sample was PBMCs, mostly from graft donor cells, taken 180 days after TCRalphabeta/CD19-depleted stem cell transplant. All receptors derive from a female patient aged 2 to 10 who had a stem cell transplant for aplastic anemia, so the T cells may come from the graft donor.

This clonotype was detected a few times. The rearrangement links TRBV6-1 to TRBJ2-1; perhaps TRBD2 as D (5 bases). The V end lost 4 bases, the J end lost 5 bases, and 12 bases lay between the germline ends. The CDR3 is made up of 14 amino acids. Looked up from germline, CDR1 is MNHNS and CDR2 is SASEGT. This chain's CDR3 is CASSVRGRNNEQFF. CDR3 nucleotides: TGTGCCAGCAGTGTCCGAGGGAGAAACAATGAGCAGTTCTTC.

The rearrangement links TRBV3-1 to TRBJ2-5; TRBD2 agrees at 9 bases. This CDR3 contains 14 residues. J gave up 3 bases and V 3 bases, and 2 bases lay outside the gene matches. Germline V gene sequence: CDR1 LGHDT, CDR2 YNNKEL (reference sequence). CDR3 region: CASSQVAGEETQYF. The DNA of the CDR3 is TGTGCCAGCAGCCAGGTAGCGGGAGAAGAGACCCAGTACTTC.

As regards this clonotype: A much larger clonotype is one base distant, so this may be a read error. The chain recombines TRBV29-1 with TRBJ1-2; D not resolved. CDR3 length: 13 residues. The V gene's germline CDR1 is SQVTM and CDR2 ANQGSEA. The CDR3 region has the DNA TGCACCGTTGCCTTCAGGACCAACTATGGCTACACCTTC. It codes for CTVAFRTNYGYTF.

This clonotype was counted many times. The CDR3 loop is CASSRGAPNTGELFF. In DNA form, the CDR3 reads TGCGCCAGCAGTCGCGGGGCTCCTAACACCGGGGAGCTGTTTTTT. This chain uses TRBV5-1 with TRBJ2-2, with a tentative D call TRBD2 (6 bases). Deletions cut 5 bases from V and 2 bases from J, with 13 bases between. The CDR3 is 15 residues long. Germline assignment: CDR1 SGHRS and CDR2 YFSETQ. The full variable domain, in which reference TRBV5-1 and TRBJ2-2 provide the parts outside the CDR3, is KAGVTQTPRYLIKTRGQQVTLSCSPISGHRSVSWYQQTPGQGLQFLFEYFSETQRNKGNFPGRFSGRQFSNSRSEMNVSTLELGDSALYLCASSRGAPNTGELFFGEGSRLTVL.

J is TRBJ2-1 and V is TRBV7-9, with D perhaps TRBD2 (6 bases). Deletions cut 2 bases from V and 7 bases from J, with 12 bases between. Germline CDR1 and CDR2: SEHNR and FQNEAQ (reference sequence). The CDR3 is 14 residues long. CDR3 region: CASSLQEGWNEQFF. The CDR3 DNA reads TGTGCCAGCAGCTTACAGGAGGGCTGGAATGAGCAGTTCTTC.

This rearrangement joins TRBV6-2 or TRBV6-3 to TRBJ1-2, with D uncertain. Germline CDR1 is MNHEY and CDR2 is SVGEGT. V shed 8 bases and J shed 2 bases, with 9 bases lying between them. This CDR3 region has 12 residues. The CDR3 DNA follows: TGTGCCAGCTCGACCTTGAACTATGGCTACACCTTC. Its protein is CASSTLNYGYTF.

The J gene is TRBJ1-5, the V gene TRBV7-2; D might be TRBD1 (5 bases). The CDR3 sequence is 13 residues long. The V gene lost 3 bases and the J gene lost 6 bases, with 9 bases spanning the gap. From germline, CDR1 is SGHTA and CDR2 FQGNSA. The chain's CDR3 is CASSFLGGQPQHF. For the CDR3, the DNA is TGTGCCAGCAGCTTTTTGGGGGGTCAGCCCCAGCATTTT.

In DNA form, the CDR3 reads TGCAGTGCTAATGGAGCAGGTTACTATGAAAAACTGTTTTTT. Translation: CSANGAGYYEKLFF. The chain couples TRBV20-1 to TRBJ1-4, with D uncertain. Per the germline V gene, CDR1 is DFQATT and CDR2 is SNEGSKA (reference sequence). The germline V and J ends were trimmed by 4 bases and 6 bases, with 15 bases remaining between them. The CDR3 spans 14 residues.

This clonotype has at least ten counts. The chain couples TRBV29-1 to TRBJ2-5, with 7 bases fitting TRBD2. Germline CDR1 reads SQVTM; CDR2 reads ANQGSEA. This CDR3 has 12 amino acids. V lost 7 bases and J lost 6; bases outside the gene matches: 8. The CDR3: CSAWGGGKTQYF. The CDR3 nucleotides read TGCAGCGCCTGGGGCGGGGGAAAGACCCAGTACTTC.

The genes are TRBV6-1 and TRBJ1-1; D remains ambiguous. There are 17 residues in the CDR3. The germline V and J ends were trimmed by 0 bases and 1 base, with 15 bases remaining between them. Germline V lookup: CDR1 MNHNS, CDR2 SASEGT. CDR3 sequence: CASSEARMRRGNTEAFF. The CDR3 nucleotides read TGTGCCAGCAGTGAAGCGCGAATGAGACGCGGGAACACTGAAGCTTTCTTT.

The chain carries TRBV28 and TRBJ1-2; no definite D call. Germline loops: CDR1 MDHEN, CDR2 SYDVKM. V gave up 2 bases and J gave up 8 bases, with 12 bases separating them. The CDR3 is made up of 13 amino acids. CDR3 in amino acids: CASSLGGKGGYTF. In DNA form, the CDR3 reads TGTGCCAGCAGTTTAGGAGGGAAGGGCGGCTACACCTTC.

This chain uses TRBV9 with TRBJ1-4; TRBD1 agrees at 9 bases. The CDR3 has 14 residues. The germline CDR1 and CDR2 sequences are SGDLS and YYNGEE. With V trimmed by 3 bases and J by 11 bases, 8 bases remained unmatched. CDR3 bases: TGTGCCAGCAGCGCGTCACAGGGGGCTGGGAAACTGTTTTTT. Protein product: CASSASQGAGKLFF. Combining the CDR3 with reference TRBV9 and TRBJ1-4 gives the whole variable domain DSGVTQTPKHLITATGQRVTLRCSPRSGDLSVYWYQQSLDQGLQFLIQYYNGEERAKGNILERFSAQQFPDLHSELNLSSLELGDSALYFCASSASQGAGKLFFGSGTQLSVL.

V gene TRBV25-1 combines with J gene TRBJ1-4; D unresolved. Germline V gene data show CDR1 as MGHDK and CDR2 as SYGVNS. CDR3 length: 12 residues. V dropped 2 bases and J dropped 8 bases, with 6 bases sitting between them. CDR3 amino acids: CASSEVSEKLFF. DNA of the CDR3: TGTGCCAGCAGTGAAGTTTCGGAAAAACTGTTTTTT. Using reference TRBV25-1 and TRBJ1-4 for the parts outside the CDR3, the full variable domain is EADIYQTPRYLVIGTGKKITLECSQTMGHDKMYWYQQDPGMELHLIHYSYGVNSTEKGDLSSESTVSRIRTEHFPLTLESARPSHTSQYLCASSEVSEKLFFGSGTQLSVL.

This clonotype came up a few times. The rearrangement links TRBV20-1 to TRBJ1-3, with 8 bases matching TRBD1. CDR1 DFQATT and CDR2 SNEGSKA come from the germline V gene (reference sequence). The CDR3 is 14 amino acids. Trimming removed 0 bases from V and 3 bases from J; junction bases left unmatched: 1. DNA of the CDR3: TGCAGTGCTAGAGAGGACAGGGTTGGAAACACCATATATTTT. It is translated as CSAREDRVGNTIYF.

The J gene is TRBJ1-1, the V gene TRBV24-1; no clear D. V shed 8 bases and J shed 0 bases, with 9 bases lying between them. Looked up from germline, CDR1 is KGHDR and CDR2 is SFDVKD. The CDR3 covers 13 residues. CDR3 nucleotide sequence: TGTGCCACCAAGGCTGCGTTGAACACTGAAGCTTTCTTT. It encodes CATKAALNTEAFF.

A few counts support this clonotype. V and J are TRBV18 and TRBJ2-1, with 7 bases that match TRBD2. The CDR3 has 15 amino acids. V trimming: 1 base; J trimming: 6 bases; junction bases outside the gene matches: 6. Germline lookup yields CDR1 KGHSH and CDR2 LQKENI. The CDR3 sequence is CASSPLAGWTNEQFF. CDR3 bases: TGTGCCAGCTCACCACTAGCGGGCTGGACCAATGAGCAGTTCTTC.

This clonotype has more than one count but fewer than ten. V usage is TRBV15 and J usage is TRBJ2-1; 8 bases are shared with TRBD2. The V gene end was trimmed by 3 bases and the J gene end by 4 bases; junction bases not matched to a gene: 11. CDR3 length: 17 amino acids. Germline CDR1 LNHNV, CDR2 YYDKDF (reference sequence). The CDR3 is CATSSSRLAGSYNEQFF. The CDR3 DNA sequence: TGTGCCACCAGCAGCTCTAGGCTAGCGGGTTCTTACAATGAGCAGTTCTTC.

This clonotype appeared a few times. The chain uses TRBV6-2 or TRBV6-3 and TRBJ1-5; 7 bases align to TRBD1. V was pared by 5 bases and J by 2 bases, with 6 bases of the junction left unmatched. The CDR3 is 15 amino acids. The germline gives CDR1 MNHEY, CDR2 SVGEGT. The CDR3 DNA reads TGTGCCAGCAGTCGGGGACAGAAGGGCAATCAGCCCCAGCATTTT. Encoded protein: CASSRGQKGNQPQHF.

V gene TRBV11-2 combines with J gene TRBJ2-1; a possible D gene is TRBD2 (6 bases). The CDR3 totals 16 residues. Germline values: CDR1 SGHAT, CDR2 FQNNGV. The ends were cut back, 4 bases at V and 8 bases at J, with 21 bases in the middle. The CDR3 bases are TGTGCCAGCAGCTCCAACCCAGGAGGGAATCAGTATGAGCAGTTCTTC. This encodes CASSSNPGGNQYEQFF.

This rearrangement joins TRBV6-2 or TRBV6-3 to TRBJ1-5; possibly TRBD1 for D (5 bases). V was pared by 9 bases and J by 0 bases, with 18 bases between. The CDR3 runs 16 residues. Per the germline V gene, CDR1 is MNHEY and CDR2 is SVGEGT. CDR3 DNA sequence: TGTGCCAGTAGTCCCCGTTGGGGGGATAGCAATCAGCCCCAGCATTTT. Translated: CASSPRWGDSNQPQHF.

The sample holds many counts of this clonotype. CDR3 sequence reads: CASSLAPGPTFSGELFF. Written as DNA, the CDR3 is TGCGCCAGCAGCTTGGCACCGGGACCTACGTTCTCCGGGGAGCTGTTTTTT. The rearrangement uses TRBV5-1 and TRBJ2-2; D may be TRBD1 or TRBD2 (5 bases each). This CDR3 contains 17 residues. The ends were cut back, 0 bases at V and 6 bases at J, with 18 bases in the middle. CDR1 and CDR2 (germline): SGHRS, YFSETQ.

This clonotype was seen a handful of times. The rearrangement links TRBV28 to TRBJ2-5; D not resolved. CDR1 is MDHEN, CDR2 SYDVKM, per germline. The CDR3 is 12 residues long. The germline V and J ends were trimmed by 1 base and 7 bases, with 7 bases remaining between them. CDR3 nucleotides: TGTGCCAGCAGTTTATCGGTCGGGACCCAGTACTTC. Translating gives CASSLSVGTQYF.

This clonotype has a handful of counts. The chain employs TRBV29-1 and TRBJ2-5, with a possible D match to TRBD2 (6 bases). Trimming removed 8 bases from V and 5 bases from J, with 15 bases in between. Germline V gene lookup returns CDR1 SQVTM and CDR2 ANQGSEA. The length of the CDR3 is 12 residues. The CDR3, as DNA: TGCAGCACCTATCGGGGGTCTGAGACCCAGTACTTC. Translating gives CSTYRGSETQYF.